Listed below are T cell receptor beta chains from one sample, sequenced in a study of blood T cells in healthy people across ages. TCRdb passed the 5' RACE reads through MiXCR, listing each CDR3 protein once. The sample comprises 850,000 to 1,000,000 distinct CDR3 sequences, about 53% of which are singletons, and over 20% rests with the top ten. The sequencing sample was made of blood. Receptors originate from a woman aged 60-70 years in good health. The CDR3 runs from the conserved cysteine through the conserved F or W. A D gene is named only where the DNA matches it firmly. Clone size is given for some rows only: seen once, a few or many times, or a class if the clone is expanded.

d_gene: -
v_gene: TRBV11-1
abundance: few
j_gene: TRBJ2-5
CDR3aa: CASSFKGHFQETQYF
CDR3nt: TGTGCCAGCAGCTTTAAGGGACACTTCCAAGAGACCCAGTACTTC

d_gene: TRBD2
v_gene: TRBV10-3
abundance: -
j_gene: TRBJ2-7
CDR3aa: CAISGTGTSGYNEQYF
CDR3nt: TGTGCCATCAGTGGGACCGGGACTAGCGGTTACAATGAGCAGTACTTC

d_gene: -
v_gene: TRBV19
abundance: -
j_gene: TRBJ2-7
CDR3aa: CASTPSFSSEQYF
CDR3nt: TGTGCCAGTACCCCCTCCTTCTCGAGCGAGCAGTACTTC

d_gene: TRBD1
v_gene: TRBV6-2/TRBV6-3
abundance: -
j_gene: TRBJ1-5
CDR3aa: CASSLDRANQPQHF
CDR3nt: TGTGCCAGCAGCCTCGACAGGGCTAATCAGCCCCAGCATTTT

d_gene: TRBD1
v_gene: TRBV7-9
abundance: -
j_gene: TRBJ2-7
CDR3aa: CASSLSTGMGLREYF
CDR3nt: TGTGCCAGCAGCCTATCGACAGGGATGGGCCTACGTGAGTACTTC

d_gene: -
v_gene: TRBV12-3/TRBV12-4
abundance: -
j_gene: TRBJ2-1
CDR3aa: CASSPGGRLSYNEQFF
CDR3nt: TGTGCCAGCAGCCCCGGGGGTCGATTATCCTACAATGAGCAGTTCTTC

d_gene: TRBD1
v_gene: TRBV5-1
abundance: -
j_gene: TRBJ2-7
CDR3aa: CASRPQTGDYEQYF
CDR3nt: TGCGCCAGCAGACCACAAACAGGGGACTACGAGCAGTACTTC

d_gene: TRBD2
v_gene: TRBV20-1
abundance: -
j_gene: TRBJ2-5
CDR3aa: CSARAGTSGGETQYF
CDR3nt: TGCAGTGCTAGAGCAGGGACTAGCGGCGGAGAGACCCAGTACTTC

d_gene: -
v_gene: TRBV7-2
abundance: -
j_gene: TRBJ2-3
CDR3aa: CASSPQFSGLGTDTQYF
CDR3nt: TGTGCCAGCAGCCCCCAATTTAGCGGCCTAGGAACAGATACGCAGTATTTT

d_gene: -
v_gene: TRBV5-6
abundance: few
j_gene: TRBJ2-5
CDR3aa: CASNDGDQETQYF
CDR3nt: TGTGCCAGCAACGACGGTGATCAAGAGACCCAGTACTTC

d_gene: TRBD1
v_gene: TRBV7-2
abundance: -
j_gene: TRBJ2-5
CDR3aa: CASSLERGLSGETQYF
CDR3nt: TGTGCCAGCAGCTTAGAAAGGGGGCTATCGGGGGAGACCCAGTACTTC

d_gene: -
v_gene: TRBV6-2/TRBV6-3
abundance: -
j_gene: TRBJ2-7
CDR3aa: CATTNERRSSYEQYF
CDR3nt: TGTGCCACCACCAACGAGCGGAGGTCCTCCTACGAGCAGTACTTC

d_gene: -
v_gene: TRBV4-3
abundance: -
j_gene: TRBJ1-2
CDR3aa: CASSQDYSPYGYTF
CDR3nt: TGCGCCAGCAGCCAAGATTATAGCCCCTATGGCTACACCTTC

d_gene: TRBD2
v_gene: TRBV6-5
abundance: few
j_gene: TRBJ2-7
CDR3aa: CASSSRLANEQYF
CDR3nt: TGTGCCAGCAGTTCCAGACTAGCGAACGAGCAGTACTTC

d_gene: -
v_gene: TRBV5-6
abundance: -
j_gene: TRBJ1-1
CDR3aa: CASSFVDRNTEAFF
CDR3nt: TGTGCCAGCAGCTTTGTGGACAGGAACACTGAAGCTTTCTTT

d_gene: TRBD1
v_gene: TRBV7-2
abundance: -
j_gene: TRBJ2-7
CDR3aa: CASSLKDRDNALEGIYEQYF
CDR3nt: TGTGCCAGCAGCTTAAAGGACAGGGATAATGCACTGGAAGGTATTTACGAGCAGTACTTC

d_gene: TRBD2
v_gene: TRBV29-1
abundance: -
j_gene: TRBJ2-7
CDR3aa: CSVEPSAGGYEQYF
CDR3nt: TGCAGCGTTGAACCCTCGGCGGGGGGGTACGAGCAGTACTTC

d_gene: -
v_gene: TRBV7-2
abundance: few
j_gene: TRBJ2-7
CDR3aa: CASSLAGQVVPYEQYF
CDR3nt: TGTGCCAGCAGCTTAGCTGGGCAGGTGGTCCCCTACGAGCAGTACTTC

d_gene: -
v_gene: TRBV29-1
abundance: -
j_gene: TRBJ1-1
CDR3aa: CSVSQEVNTEAFF
CDR3nt: TGCAGCGTGAGTCAGGAGGTGAACACTGAAGCTTTCTTT

d_gene: -
v_gene: TRBV12-3/TRBV12-4
abundance: -
j_gene: TRBJ2-1
CDR3aa: CASSTVLGEQFF
CDR3nt: TGTGCCAGCAGTACGGTCCTGGGAGAGCAGTTCTTC

d_gene: TRBD1
v_gene: TRBV14
abundance: -
j_gene: TRBJ2-3
CDR3aa: CASIDRGRTDTQYF
CDR3nt: TGTGCCAGTATAGACAGGGGGCGCACAGATACGCAGTATTTT

d_gene: -
v_gene: TRBV7-2
abundance: -
j_gene: TRBJ1-5
CDR3aa: CAGSSAVGGKPQHF
CDR3nt: TGTGCCGGCAGCTCAGCAGTGGGGGGAAAGCCCCAGCATTTT

d_gene: TRBD2
v_gene: TRBV4-1
abundance: -
j_gene: TRBJ2-1
CDR3aa: CASSHQGLAGDEQFF
CDR3nt: TGCGCCAGCAGCCACCAGGGACTAGCGGGAGACGAGCAGTTCTTC

d_gene: TRBD1
v_gene: TRBV20-1
abundance: -
j_gene: TRBJ2-7
CDR3aa: CSGTGEGYYEQYF
CDR3nt: TGCAGTGGGACAGGGGAGGGTTACTACGAGCAGTACTTC